The 5 T cell receptor beta chains below were found in one sample sequenced in a study of T cell changes during pregnancy in multiple sclerosis. Some clones are missing from TCRdb's copy, which holds only in-frame ones; the method was immunoSEQ multiplex PCR. Here the sample spans about 77,000 clones, approximately 90% being singletons. Sequenced material: peripheral blood, taken before pregnancy. These receptors were obtained from a female donor with multiple sclerosis, enrolled in a pregnancy study.

The chain has TRBV5-4 and TRBJ2-5; TRBD2 matches 8 bases. CDR1 is SGHNT and CDR2 is YYREEE in the germline V gene (reference sequence). V was pared by 1 base and J by 5 bases, with 10 bases of the junction left unmatched. The CDR3 spans 16 residues. The CDR3 bases are TGTGCCAGCAGCTTGAGTACGGGACTAGGAGGGGAGACCCAGTACTTC. Its protein product is CASSLSTGLGGETQYF.

The chain employs TRBV7-3 and TRBJ1-1; 10 nucleotides agree with TRBD1. V was pared by 7 bases and J by 6 bases, with 11 bases of the junction left unmatched. The CDR3 runs to 15 residues. The V gene's germline CDR1 is SGHTA and CDR2 FQGTGA. Here the CDR3 reads CASTLMPGTGAEAFF. In DNA, the CDR3 is TGTGCCAGCACCCTAATGCCCGGGACAGGGGCTGAAGCTTTCTTT.

This clone came up once. The rearrangement joins TRBV7-9 to TRBJ1-4, with 9 positions matching TRBD1. The germline gives CDR1 SEHNR, CDR2 FQNEAQ (reference sequence). This CDR3 is built from 17 residues. The junction had 9 bases not matched to a gene; V was cut back by 5 bases and J by 2 bases. CDR3 region: CASSLGQGRATNEKLFF. The DNA of the CDR3 is TGTGCCAGCAGCCTTGGACAGGGGAGGGCCACTAATGAAAAACTGTTTTTT.

The table lists this clone with a few counts. The V gene is TRBV15, the J gene TRBJ1-2, with 7 positions matching TRBD1. Germline V gives CDR1 LNHNV, CDR2 YYDKDF (reference sequence). J gave up 6 bases and V 0 bases, and 4 bases lay outside the gene matches. The length of the CDR3 is 14 residues. This CDR3 reads CATSRERQGNGYTF. The CDR3 DNA follows: TGTGCCACCAGCAGAGAAAGACAGGGCAATGGCTACACCTTC.

A note on this clone: Relative to the germline gene, one junction end is altered; a read error may explain this. The chain uses TRBV7-3 and TRBJ2-2, with 7 bases lining up with TRBD2. CDR1 and CDR2 (germline): SGHTA, FQGTGA. The CDR3 runs 14 residues. DNA for the CDR3: TGTGCCAGCGCCTCGGCGGGGAAGGGCGGGGGGCTGTTTTTT. Its protein product is CASASAGKGGGLFF.